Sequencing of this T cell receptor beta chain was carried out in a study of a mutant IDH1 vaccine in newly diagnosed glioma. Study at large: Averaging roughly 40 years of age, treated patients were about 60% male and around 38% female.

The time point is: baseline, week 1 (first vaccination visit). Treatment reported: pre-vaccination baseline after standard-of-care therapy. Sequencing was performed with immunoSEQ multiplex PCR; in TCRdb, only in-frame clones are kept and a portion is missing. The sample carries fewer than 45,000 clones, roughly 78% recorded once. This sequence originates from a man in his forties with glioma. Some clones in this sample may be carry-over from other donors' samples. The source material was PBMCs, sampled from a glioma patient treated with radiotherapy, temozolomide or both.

CDR3 sequence reads: CSVQGGGNQPQHF. CDR3 coding DNA: TGCAGCGTTCAGGGAGGGGGCAATCAGCCCCAGCATTTT. V gene TRBV29-1 combines with J gene TRBJ1-5; D is possibly TRBD1 (5 bases). Trimming removed 5 bases from V and 2 bases from J, with 10 bases in between. The CDR3 has 13 amino acids. Germline-derived CDR1 and CDR2 are SQVTM and ANQGSEA.